This T cell receptor beta chain derives from a study of T cells expressing NK-cell markers. Study context: Obtained from sorted CD3+CD56+NKG2C+, CD3+CD56+NKG2C- and CD3+CD56-NKG2C+ T cells were the TCR beta repertoires. Study results and caveats: Once again these clonotypes came out on top in the CD3+CD56-NKG2C+ fraction of several donors. There remained a lack of clarity about HCMV specificity of expanded NKG2C+ T cell clones.

UMIs accompanied the 5'RACE template switching by which TCR beta cDNA was made. From the 5' RACE reads, TCRdb lists one entry per CDR3 protein and no DNA. The sample data list 300,000 to 500,000 distinct CDR3 sequences. Note on this clonotype: Its specificity is not known.

The sample was blood T cells: a sorted CD56 or NKG2C T cell subset, CD4+ or CD8+ T cells, or bulk PBMC T cells (not recorded which). The sequence was obtained from a woman in her 50s in good health.

The CDR3 sequence is CASRPTGLNTEAFF. This chain links TRBV7-2 with TRBJ1-1; TCRdb's assignment of TRBD1 cannot be checked, as there is no DNA. This CDR3 spans 14 amino acids. Germline CDR1 and CDR2: SGHTA and FQGNSA.